These T cell receptor beta chains were read from a single sample in a study of T cells in Graves' hyperthyroidism and ophthalmopathy. TCRdb ran MiXCR on the multiplex PCR reads and lists one entry per CDR3 protein. The profile shows 350,000 to 450,000 distinct CDR3 sequences, around 15% of them singletons. The material sequenced was blood. These receptors came from a man aged 45 to 65 with Graves' ophthalmopathy. Each CDR3 is given with its conserved first and last residue. A D gene is named only where the DNA matches it firmly. Clone size appears in some rows only: once, few, many, or a class for an expanded clone.

D gene: NA; V gene: TRBV12-3/TRBV12-4; J gene: TRBJ2-5; clone size: many; CDR3 protein: CASSYRDRPIQETQYF; CDR3 DNA: TGTGCCAGCAGCTACAGGGACCGACCAATACAAGAGACCCAGTACTTC
D gene: TRBD1; V gene: TRBV20-1; J gene: TRBJ1-3; clone size: few; CDR3 protein: CSARSGGPNTIYF; CDR3 DNA: TGCAGTGCTAGATCAGGGGGTCCGAACACCATATATTTT
D gene: NA; V gene: TRBV5-1; J gene: TRBJ2-1; clone size: NA; CDR3 protein: CASSLGLGVYNEQFF; CDR3 DNA: TGCGCCAGCAGCTTGGGCCTGGGGGTCTACAATGAGCAGTTCTTC
D gene: NA; V gene: TRBV2; J gene: TRBJ2-7; clone size: many; CDR3 protein: CASTYSYEQYF; CDR3 DNA: TGTGCCAGCACTTATTCCTACGAGCAGTACTTC
D gene: NA; V gene: TRBV7-6; J gene: TRBJ2-1; clone size: few; CDR3 protein: CTSSLNWASSYNEQFF; CDR3 DNA: TGTACCAGCAGCCTAAATTGGGCTAGCTCCTACAATGAGCAGTTCTTC
D gene: NA; V gene: TRBV29-1; J gene: TRBJ2-5; clone size: NA; CDR3 protein: CSVGTTFDTQYF; CDR3 DNA: TGCAGCGTTGGGACCACTTTCGATACCCAGTACTTC
D gene: TRBD1; V gene: TRBV9; J gene: TRBJ2-1; clone size: few; CDR3 protein: CASSPDRGLNNEQFF; CDR3 DNA: TGTGCCAGCAGCCCGGACAGGGGTTTGAATAATGAGCAGTTCTTC
D gene: NA; V gene: TRBV6-1; J gene: TRBJ1-6; clone size: NA; CDR3 protein: CASSERSVPGSLAPLHF; CDR3 DNA: TGTGCCAGCAGTGAAAGAAGTGTTCCAGGTTCCCTCGCTCCCCTCCACTTT
D gene: NA; V gene: TRBV18; J gene: TRBJ2-6; clone size: few; CDR3 protein: CASSPAVSHSGANVLTF; CDR3 DNA: TGTGCCAGCTCACCAGCCGTGTCGCACTCTGGGGCCAACGTCCTGACTTTC
D gene: NA; V gene: TRBV3-1; J gene: TRBJ2-7; clone size: many; CDR3 protein: CASSQMGKGPYEQYF; CDR3 DNA: TGTGCCAGCAGCCAAATGGGGAAAGGGCCCTACGAGCAGTACTTC
D gene: NA; V gene: TRBV5-1; J gene: TRBJ1-1; clone size: many; CDR3 protein: CASSLAVGALNTEAFF; CDR3 DNA: TGCGCCAGCAGCTTGGCCGTGGGAGCCTTGAACACTGAAGCTTTCTTT
D gene: NA; V gene: TRBV4-2; J gene: TRBJ1-1; clone size: NA; CDR3 protein: CASSQDIGTEAFF; CDR3 DNA: TGTGCCAGCAGCCAAGATATAGGGACTGAAGCTTTCTTT